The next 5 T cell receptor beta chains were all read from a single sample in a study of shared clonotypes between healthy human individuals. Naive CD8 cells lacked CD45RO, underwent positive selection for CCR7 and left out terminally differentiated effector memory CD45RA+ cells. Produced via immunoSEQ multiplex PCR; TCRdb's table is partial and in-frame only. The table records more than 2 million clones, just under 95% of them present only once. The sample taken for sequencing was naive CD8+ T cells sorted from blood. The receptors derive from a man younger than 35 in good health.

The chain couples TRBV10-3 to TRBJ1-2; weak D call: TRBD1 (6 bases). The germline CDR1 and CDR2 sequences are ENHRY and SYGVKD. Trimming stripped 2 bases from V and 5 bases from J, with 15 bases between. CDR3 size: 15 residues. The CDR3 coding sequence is TGTGCCATCAGTGAGGGGGTGGGGGCAGCTTATGGCTACACCTTC. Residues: CAISEGVGAAYGYTF.

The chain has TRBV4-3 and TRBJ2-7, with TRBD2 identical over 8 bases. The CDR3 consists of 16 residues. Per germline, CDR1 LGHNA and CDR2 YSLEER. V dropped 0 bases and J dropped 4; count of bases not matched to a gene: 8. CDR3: CASSQDHSGGEYEQYF. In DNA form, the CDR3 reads TGCGCCAGCAGCCAAGATCATTCCGGGGGGGAATACGAGCAGTACTTC.

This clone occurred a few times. The CDR3: CASSPTQDYGYTF. CDR3 bases: TGTGCCAGCTCACCAACACAGGACTATGGCTACACCTTC. This chain connects TRBV18 to TRBJ1-2, with D perhaps TRBD1 (5 bases). V was shortened by 2 bases and J by 3 bases, with 7 bases between the two germline ends. CDR1 is KGHSH and CDR2 is LQKENI in the germline V gene. The CDR3 is made up of 13 amino acids.

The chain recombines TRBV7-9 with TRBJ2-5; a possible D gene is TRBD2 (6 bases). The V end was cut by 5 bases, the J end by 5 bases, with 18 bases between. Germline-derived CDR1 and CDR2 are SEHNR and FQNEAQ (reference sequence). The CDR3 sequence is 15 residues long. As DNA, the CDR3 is TGTGCCAGCAGCACCGAGGTCCCCCGGGGGGAGACCCAGTACTTC. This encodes CASSTEVPRGETQYF. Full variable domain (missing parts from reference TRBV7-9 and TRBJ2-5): DTGVSQNPRHKITKRGQNVTFRCDPISEHNRLYWYRQTLGQGPEFLTYFQNEAQLEKSRLLSDRFSAERPKGSFSTLEIQRTEQGDSAMYLCASSTEVPRGETQYFGPGTRLLVL.

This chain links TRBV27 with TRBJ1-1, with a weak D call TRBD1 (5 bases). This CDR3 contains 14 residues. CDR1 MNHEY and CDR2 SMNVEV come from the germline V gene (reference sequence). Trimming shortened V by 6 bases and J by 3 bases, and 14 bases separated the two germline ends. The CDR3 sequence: CASSQEGPYTEAFF. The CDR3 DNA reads TGTGCCAGCAGCCAGGAGGGACCCTACACTGAAGCTTTCTTT.